These 11 T cell receptor beta chains were all obtained from the same sample, sequenced in a study of cytomegalovirus exposure and HLA in healthy donors. The PCR was carried out with 60 Vbeta primers and 13 Jbeta primers. Profiled with immunoSEQ multiplex PCR; TCRdb holds only in-frame clones, not every one. The sample table includes 220,000 or so clones. Sequencing was carried out using PBMCs. Source of these receptors: a girl aged 2 to 9 in good health and CMV-seropositive.

The chain carries TRBV2 and TRBJ2-7, with 7 bases lining up with TRBD1. J gave up 5 bases and V 5 bases, and 6 bases lay outside the gene matches. Germline assignment: CDR1 SNHLY and CDR2 FYNNEI. CDR3 length equals 13 residues. The CDR3 region is CASSPGGLDEQYF. The CDR3 coding sequence is TGTGCCAGCAGTCCAGGGGGATTAGACGAGCAGTACTTC.

The J gene is TRBJ2-1, the V gene TRBV4-1, with no clear D. Germline CDR1 and CDR2: MGHRA and YSYEKL. The CDR3 sequence is 13 residues long. Trimming removed 3 bases at V and 4 bases at J, with 7 bases between. As DNA, the CDR3 is TGCGCCAGCAGCCAGCTAGAATACAATGAGCAGTTCTTC. Translating gives CASSQLEYNEQFF.

V is TRBV5-1 and J is TRBJ1-4; D perhaps matches TRBD1 (5 bases). Germline V gives CDR1 SGHRS, CDR2 YFSETQ. The CDR3 extends over 15 amino acids. Between the trimmed V and J ends, which lost 4 bases and 3 bases, there was a span of 13 bases. The CDR3 loop is CASSVGAGPNEKLFF. Here the CDR3 DNA reads TGCGCCAGCAGCGTTGGTGCAGGGCCTAATGAAAAACTGTTTTTT.

The chain joins TRBV5-1 to TRBJ1-4, with 7 bases lining up with TRBD1. The V and J ends lost 4 bases and 0 bases, in that order; junction bases with no gene match: 6. This CDR3 contains 16 residues. CDR1 and CDR2 (germline): SGHRS, YFSETQ. The CDR3: CASSLGDSPTNEKLFF. The CDR3 bases are TGCGCCAGCAGCCTAGGGGACAGCCCAACTAATGAAAAACTGTTTTTT. Drawing the rest from reference TRBV5-1 and TRBJ1-4, the complete variable domain is KAGVTQTPRYLIKTRGQQVTLSCSPISGHRSVSWYQQTPGQGLQFLFEYFSETQRNKGNFPGRFSGRQFSNSRSEMNVSTLELGDSALYLCASSLGDSPTNEKLFFGSGTQLSVL.

The chain uses TRBV5-1 and TRBJ2-7, with D unclear. Germline CDR1 is SGHRS and CDR2 is YFSETQ. Trimming removed 4 bases at V and 10 bases at J, with 21 bases between. This CDR3 contains 14 residues. The CDR3 spells CASSDTLTEAPQYF. The CDR3 nucleotides are TGCGCCAGCAGCGATACGCTCACCGAAGCCCCTCAGTACTTC.

V is TRBV28 and J is TRBJ1-4; D unclear. Per the germline V gene, CDR1 is MDHEN and CDR2 is SYDVKM. Trimming pared 3 bases from V and 5 bases from J, leaving 10 bases between. This CDR3 region has 14 residues. The CDR3 DNA is TGTGCCAGCAGTTTGGTGAGGCGGAATGAAAAACTGTTTTTT. Protein product: CASSLVRRNEKLFF. Based on the CDR3 plus reference TRBV28 and TRBJ1-4, the full variable domain is DVKVTQSSRYLVKRTGEKVFLECVQDMDHENMFWYRQDPGLGLRLIYFSYDVKMKEKGDIPEGYSVSREKKERFSLILESASTNQTSMYLCASSLVRRNEKLFFGSGTQLSVL.

The gene calls are TRBV2 and TRBJ1-1, with 7 bases identical to TRBD1. The CDR3 has 14 amino acids. The germline V gene has CDR1 SNHLY and CDR2 FYNNEI. V lost 6 bases and J lost 0; bases outside the gene matches: 4. The CDR3 region is CASSKTGLNTEAFF. CDR3 coding DNA: TGTGCCAGCAGCAAGACAGGGTTGAACACTGAAGCTTTCTTT.

This chain joins TRBV2 and TRBJ2-3; weak D call: TRBD1 (5 bases). Germline loops: CDR1 SNHLY, CDR2 FYNNEI. V dropped 5 bases and J dropped 4 bases, with 7 bases sitting between them. This CDR3 comprises 12 residues. The CDR3 bases are TGTGCCAGCAGTCCACAGGCAGATACGCAGTATTTT. Protein product: CASSPQADTQYF.

The gene calls are TRBV29-1 and TRBJ1-2; D is undetermined. The CDR3 covers 12 residues. In germline, CDR1 is SQVTM, CDR2 ANQGSEA. The V end lost 3 bases, the J end lost 6 bases, and 11 bases lay between the germline ends. The CDR3 reads CSVERSSDGYTF. The CDR3 DNA sequence: TGCAGCGTTGAGCGGAGCTCGGATGGCTACACCTTC.

This chain uses TRBV5-1 with TRBJ2-2, with D hard to call. Trimming pared 4 bases from V and 2 bases from J, leaving 6 bases between. CDR3 length: 13 amino acids. Germline CDR1 SGHRS, CDR2 YFSETQ. The CDR3 DNA is TGCGCCAGCAGCCACAGCAACACCGGGGAGCTGTTTTTT. Translating it yields CASSHSNTGELFF.

V is TRBV30 and J is TRBJ1-2; tentative D call: TRBD1 (6 bases). Looked up from germline, CDR1 is GTSNPN and CDR2 is SVGIG (reference sequence). The length of the CDR3 is 11 residues. V gave up 7 bases and J gave up 7 bases, with 13 bases separating them. CDR3 sequence reads: CAYHAGAGYTF. CDR3 coding DNA: TGTGCCTACCACGCGGGGGCTGGCTACACCTTC.